This TCR beta chain is from a study of Japanese encephalitis immunity and Zika vaccine responses (dated by TCRdb to the early 2020s). With respect to the entire study: Included participants received three 5.0 ug doses of alum-adjuvanted ZPIV at weeks 0, 4 and 28. Before ZPIV, about twelve participants got a single dose of YFV vaccine (YF-VAX), while under ten participants were flavivirus-naive. The ZIKV peptides, 15-mers that overlapped by 11 residues, were chosen for containing NetMHCpan/NetMHCII-predicted epitopes with affinity below 50 nM. More than 5 representative participants from each pre-vaccination group were selected for TCR sequencing, using samples from week 0 (after pre-vaccination and before ZPIV) and week 52. In addition, the TCR repertoires of a few flavivirus-naive individuals were analyzed at weeks 2, 6 and 52 after ZPIV vaccination began. Some 12 participants were given two doses of JEV vaccine (IXIARO) 28 days apart, two to three months before the first ZPIV dose. The study tested whether prior Japanese encephalitis virus (JEV) or yellow fever virus (YFV) vaccination shaped CD4 T cell responses to the Zika vaccine. Stimulations used ZIKV structural-protein peptide pools split into flavivirus-conserved and non-conserved sets, or JEV or YFV peptides matching the pre-vaccination.

Including cysteine and phenylalanine, the CDR3 has 15 amino acids. CDR3 DNA only is kept here, 45 bases in frame from base 1. CDR1 and CDR2, per the germline V gene (reference sequence), are LGHDT and YNNKEL. V sheds 2 bases and J sheds 4 bases, leaving 14 bases between their ends. The paper's findings and limits, for the study overall: Sample size limitations prevented peptide-pool deconvolution, so the individual peptides driving cross-reactive responses were not identified. Samples were clustered by participant, with no similarity observed between individuals, suggesting that no public TCRs were detected. After ZPIV, repertoire richness of CD4 T cells responding to conserved ZIKV epitopes significantly decreased in JEV-pre-vaccinated donors. The analysis covered only a subset of trial participants who had three doses and adequate samples, rather than the whole vaccinated cohort. CD8 T cell responses of very low magnitude were detected against ZIKV peptide pools and were observed in only a few individuals. Higher repertoire similarity across time-points and stimulations was observed in JEV-pre-vaccinated donors than in YFV-pre-vaccinated donors, indicating that more clonotypes were common to ZIKV and JEV stimulation.

The method was 5' RACE. TCRbeta libraries were pooled in proportion to their sorted cell numbers before sequencing. Total RNA was extracted from the sorted cells with RNAzol RT, and cDNA was synthesized using an oligo(dT) primer and a template-switching oligo. The TCRbeta V-CDR3-J region was PCR-amplified with Kapa HiFi using a SMARTer oligo primer and a TCRbeta constant-region primer. Illumina adaptors and sample-specific index barcodes were added in a second PCR, followed by HighPrep bead cleanup and Bioanalyzer confirmation of a band of roughly 650 bp. The libraries were sequenced on an Illumina MiSeq using 2x151 bp paired-end reads. As for how the authors treated the data: An in-house Java program demultiplexed the reads, while MiXCR assigned TCRbeta annotations and counted clonotypes. Repertoire overlap was measured with Morisita-Horn indices from the R package vegan, along with UPGMA clustering and Circos plots of recurring clonotypes. Shannon diversity and richness were normalized to the maximum possible value based on input cell numbers, so that values between 0 and 1 were obtained. MUSCLE was used to align CDR3beta sequences, SeqinR to compute distances, and R to plot multidimensional scaling. TCRdb itself trimmed the public reads at Q25 with fastp, ran MiXCR and retained productive beta chains. Rows are unified per CDR3 protein, each entry keeping the most common DNA and genes. What appears here as the V and J calls and clone size reflects TCRdb's work, not the paper's. The sample records 250 to 300 distinct CDR3 sequences, more than 2.5% of which are singletons. Around 25% of the sample is in the top ten clones.

As a fraction of the sample, this clonotype is medium-sized (0.01 to 0.1%). Base quality data are lacking; no much larger clone is found one base away. PBMCs were labeled with CellTrace CFSE and were cultured for 6 days in RPMI containing around 8% human serum plus peptide pools at roughly 0.93 ug/mL each. The enrolled adults were healthy, and microneutralization screening showed them to be seronegative for ZIKV, JEV, YFV, DENV and WNV. Samples were obtained from a phase 1, double-blinded, randomized, placebo-controlled trial of an alum-adjuvanted Zika purified-inactivated virus (ZPIV) vaccine. Peripheral blood mononuclear cells were isolated using a standard procedure and then kept frozen in liquid nitrogen until they were used.

Source: antigen-activated CD8+ T cells from blood, cultured, taken during a Zika inactivated vaccine study. The sequence was collected from an adult woman who received an inactivated Zika virus vaccine. Recombination joined TRBV3-1 with TRBJ1-2, with the D gene not confidently named. The sequence in DNA is TGTGCCAGCAGCCAATACGGGGTTTCATTCTATGGCTACACCTTC. Translation gives CASSQYGVSFYGYTF.